The 8 T cell receptor beta chains in this list originate from one sample, sequenced in a study of identical twins. In TCRdb, the 5' RACE reads were re-called with MiXCR into one record per CDR3 protein. The data show approximately 410,000 distinct CDR3 sequences, 15% to 20% seen once. Sample: naive T cells sorted from blood. These receptors all stem from a man in his fifties or sixties in good health.

This clonotype was recorded a few times. V usage is TRBV12-3 or TRBV12-4 and J usage is TRBJ2-1; D may be TRBD1 or TRBD2 (7 bases each). Trimming pared 6 bases from V and 7 bases from J, leaving 13 bases between. The CDR3 sequence is 13 residues long. The chain's CDR3 is CASRGGTANEQFF. CDR3 coding DNA: TGTGCCAGCAGGGGGGGGACAGCTAATGAGCAGTTCTTC.

The table lists this clonotype with many counts. The chain couples TRBV12-3 or TRBV12-4 to TRBJ2-1, with TRBD2 identical over 11 bases. The V and J ends lost 8 bases and 6 bases, in that order; junction bases with no gene match: 9. The CDR3 is 15 amino acids. The CDR3 DNA is TGTGCCAGCCTAGCGGGGGGCCACCCGGTCAATGAGCAGTTCTTC. It codes for CASLAGGHPVNEQFF.

This chain uses TRBV4-1 with TRBJ1-5; D might be TRBD1 (6 bases). Germline loops: CDR1 MGHRA, CDR2 YSYEKL. This CDR3 region has 15 residues. Trimming took 4 bases from V and 2 from J, leaving 12 bases between them. The CDR3 loop is CASSLYREGNQPQHF. In DNA, the CDR3 is TGCGCCAGCAGCCTTTACAGGGAGGGCAATCAGCCCCAGCATTTT.

This clonotype was seen only a few times. The chain combines TRBV7-2 with TRBJ2-7, with 13 bases lining up with TRBD2. CDR1 is SGHTA and CDR2 is FQGNSA in the germline V gene. The CDR3 totals 13 residues. The J segment lost 8 bases and the V segment lost 9 bases, leaving 7 bases of the junction unmatched. The CDR3, as DNA: TGTGCCAGTAGGACTAGCGGGAGTAAGAAGCAGTACTTC. It encodes CASRTSGSKKQYF.

The rearrangement joins TRBV12-3 or TRBV12-4 to TRBJ2-3; TRBD1 aligns across 8 bases. The V segment lost 7 bases and the J segment 6 bases; nucleotides outside the gene matches: 9. This CDR3 has 14 amino acids. CDR3 sequence reads: CASTIRGRRDTQYF. For the CDR3, the DNA is TGTGCCAGCACCATCAGGGGGCGCAGGGATACGCAGTATTTT.

The genes are TRBV7-2 and TRBJ2-3; tentatively, D is TRBD1 (5 bases). Germline assignment: CDR1 SGHTA and CDR2 FQGNSA. The CDR3 spans 14 residues. The V end lost 4 bases, the J end lost 1 base, and 9 bases lay between the germline ends. CDR3 DNA sequence: TGTGCCAGCAGCTCTCAGGGTCGCACAGATACGCAGTATTTT. This gives the protein CASSSQGRTDTQYF.

The sample holds a few counts of this clonotype. This chain links TRBV3-1 with TRBJ2-7; 7 bases agree with TRBD1. V dropped 1 base and J dropped 0; count of bases not matched to a gene: 6. CDR1 and CDR2 (germline): LGHDT, YNNKEL (reference sequence). CDR3 size: 16 residues. CDR3 DNA: TGTGCCAGCAGCCAAGTTTTCAGGGACAGCTCCTACGAGCAGTACTTC. The encoded protein is CASSQVFRDSSYEQYF.

Many counts were recorded for this clonotype. The rearrangement joins TRBV9 to TRBJ2-5; D gene unclear. The CDR3 has 13 residues. The germline V gene encodes CDR1 SGDLS and CDR2 YYNGEE. Trimming stripped 0 bases from V and 4 bases from J, with 7 bases between. CDR3 region: CASSVGPGETQYF. The DNA of the CDR3 is TGTGCCAGCAGCGTAGGTCCGGGAGAGACCCAGTACTTC.